This T cell receptor (beta chain) was identified in a study of blood T cell repertoires in COVID-19. The overall study: Some COVID-19 samples were acute and others convalescent; all came from the United States, Italy and Spain. Sources were T cells, B-cell-depleted T cells, or PBMCs; the material itself was cDNA or gDNA.

Authors' analysis steps: For nucleated cells, counts were estimated from reference gene primer amplification. The data were produced by immunoSEQ multiplex PCR, yet TCRdb's version contains in-frame clones alone and is incomplete. D and trimming were read from the DNA, whereas the V and J calls and clone size are those reported in that table. The table records around 140,000 clones, about 89% of them present only once. Trimming cost V 6 bases and J 5 bases; bases outside gene matches: 5. The CDR3 is made up of 14 amino acids. Germline values: CDR1 SGHKS, CDR2 YYEKEE (reference sequence). This clone was detected once.

The V and J genes are TRBV5-5 and TRBJ1-6; 7 bases match TRBD1. The sequence derives from a man aged 50 to 59 with active or convalescent COVID-19. Sequenced: peripheral blood. In DNA, the CDR3 is TGTGCCAGCAACCGGGACAGCAATAATTCACCCCTCCACTTT. It is translated as CASNRDSNNSPLHF.